The rows below give T cell receptor beta chains drawn from one sample of a study of cytomegalovirus exposure and HLA in healthy donors. The data were produced by immunoSEQ multiplex PCR, yet TCRdb's version contains in-frame clones alone and is incomplete. The sample shows 120,000 to 150,000 clones, 72% of them seen only once. Material: PBMCs. The origin of the receptors is a man in his forties in good health and CMV-seronegative. Both conserved end residues are part of each CDR3. Each record gives: CDR3 protein, CDR3 DNA, clone size, CDR3 length, V gene, J gene, D gene. A D gene is named only where the DNA matches it firmly. Rows may omit the clone size; those that give it use once, few, many or a size class.

CDR3: CASSHRGFTYNEQFF; DNA: TGTGCCAGCAGCCACAGGGGTTTCACCTACAATGAGCAGTTCTTC; size: NA; length: 15; V: TRBV4-2; J: TRBJ2-1; D: NA
CDR3: CASTRTGENTEAFF; DNA: TGTGCCAGCACCCGGACAGGGGAGAACACTGAAGCTTTCTTT; size: NA; length: 14; V: TRBV27; J: TRBJ1-1; D: TRBD1
CDR3: CASSSGLAGGTDTQYF; DNA: TGCGCCAGCAGCTCGGGACTAGCGGGGGGCACAGATACGCAGTATTTT; size: NA; length: 16; V: TRBV5-1; J: TRBJ2-3; D: TRBD2
CDR3: CASSLGTGEAFF; DNA: TGTGCCAGCAGTCTTGGGACAGGTGAAGCTTTCTTT; size: few; length: 12; V: TRBV28; J: TRBJ1-1; D: TRBD1
CDR3: CATSRDRASLGQETQYF; DNA: TGTGCCACCAGCAGAGATAGAGCTAGCTTAGGTCAAGAGACCCAGTACTTC; size: NA; length: 17; V: TRBV15; J: TRBJ2-5; D: NA
CDR3: CAWRDPTSGRGYEQYF; DNA: TGTGCCTGGAGAGACCCTACTAGCGGGAGAGGTTACGAGCAGTACTTC; size: once; length: 16; V: TRBV30; J: TRBJ2-7; D: TRBD2
CDR3: CASSDFPTGDYGYTF; DNA: TGTGCCAGCAGTGATTTCCCGACAGGGGACTATGGCTACACCTTC; size: NA; length: 15; V: TRBV6-1; J: TRBJ1-2; D: TRBD1
CDR3: CASSRTGGNYGYTF; DNA: TGTGCCAGCAGTAGGACAGGGGGAAACTATGGCTACACCTTC; size: NA; length: 14; V: TRBV6-5; J: TRBJ1-2; D: TRBD1
CDR3: CASSRIHQMEAFF; DNA: TGCGCCAGCAGCCGGATACATCAAATGGAGGCTTTCTTT; size: NA; length: 13; V: TRBV4-1; J: TRBJ1-1; D: NA
CDR3: CASSGPGTGVHEQYF; DNA: TGTGCCAGCAGTGGCCCCGGGACAGGGGTCCACGAGCAGTACTTC; size: NA; length: 15; V: TRBV2; J: TRBJ2-7; D: TRBD1
CDR3: CASRLSGDHNEQFF; DNA: TGTGCCAGCAGGTTGAGCGGGGACCACAATGAGCAGTTCTTC; size: NA; length: 14; V: TRBV28; J: TRBJ2-1; D: TRBD2
CDR3: CASSLSSGVNTGELFF; DNA: TGCGCCAGCAGCTTGAGTAGCGGGGTGAACACCGGGGAGCTGTTTTTT; size: NA; length: 16; V: TRBV5-1; J: TRBJ2-2; D: TRBD2
CDR3: CAWSGEKLFF; DNA: TGTGCCTGGAGCGGTGAAAAACTGTTTTTT; size: few; length: 10; V: TRBV30; J: TRBJ1-4; D: NA
CDR3: CASSPFLRGTYEQYF; DNA: TGTGCCAGCAGCCCATTCCTCCGGGGGACCTACGAGCAGTACTTC; size: NA; length: 15; V: TRBV6-6; J: TRBJ2-7; D: NA
CDR3: CASSVTGWTEAFF; DNA: TGTGCCAGCAGCGTAACAGGGTGGACTGAAGCTTTCTTT; size: NA; length: 13; V: TRBV9; J: TRBJ1-1; D: NA
CDR3: CASSWGWDTEAFF; DNA: TGTGCCAGCAGCTGGGGCTGGGACACTGAAGCTTTCTTT; size: NA; length: 13; V: TRBV27; J: TRBJ1-1; D: NA
CDR3: CASSQTSGRLSEQYF; DNA: TGTGCCAGCAGTCAAACTAGCGGGAGGTTATCCGAGCAGTACTTC; size: NA; length: 15; V: TRBV2; J: TRBJ2-7; D: TRBD2
CDR3: CASRSPRAGNTIYF; DNA: TGTGCCAGCAGAAGCCCCAGGGCTGGAAACACCATATATTTT; size: few; length: 14; V: TRBV11-2; J: TRBJ1-3; D: NA
CDR3: CAISEGGDEQYF; DNA: TGTGCCATCAGTGAAGGGGGGGACGAGCAGTACTTC; size: few; length: 12; V: TRBV10-3; J: TRBJ2-7; D: NA
CDR3: CASSGLGQTYNEQFF; DNA: TGCGCCAGCAGTGGTCTTGGACAGACTTACAATGAGCAGTTCTTC; size: NA; length: 15; V: TRBV10-2; J: TRBJ2-1; D: NA
CDR3: CASSYIQSTDTQYF; DNA: TGCGCCAGCAGTTATATTCAGAGCACAGATACGCAGTATTTT; size: NA; length: 14; V: TRBV5-1; J: TRBJ2-3; D: NA
CDR3: CASSLAGSYGYTF; DNA: TGTGCCAGCAGCTTAGCAGGGTCCTATGGCTACACCTTC; size: NA; length: 13; V: TRBV13; J: TRBJ1-2; D: NA
CDR3: CASSLRHPSYEQYF; DNA: TGTGCCAGCAGTTTGAGACACCCCTCCTACGAGCAGTACTTC; size: NA; length: 14; V: TRBV6-6; J: TRBJ2-7; D: NA
CDR3: CASSFLGGGELFF; DNA: TGTGCCAGCAGTTTTCTCGGGGGTGGGGAGCTGTTTTTT; size: NA; length: 13; V: TRBV7-7; J: TRBJ2-2; D: NA
CDR3: CASSPGQGRTNEKLFF; DNA: TGTGCCAGCAGCCCTGGGCAGGGCAGGACTAATGAAAAACTGTTTTTT; size: NA; length: 16; V: TRBV5-4; J: TRBJ1-4; D: NA
CDR3: CASSLGAGGKLFF; DNA: TGTGCCAGCAGCTTAGGGGCAGGGGGCAAACTGTTTTTT; size: few; length: 13; V: TRBV11-2; J: TRBJ1-4; D: TRBD1
CDR3: CASSEAYRRAYEQYF; DNA: TGTGCCAGCAGTGAAGCGTACAGGCGCGCCTACGAGCAGTACTTC; size: NA; length: 15; V: TRBV6-1; J: TRBJ2-7; D: NA
CDR3: CASSLPTGREGRNEQFF; DNA: TGTGCCAGCAGTTTACCTACGGGGCGGGAGGGCCGCAATGAGCAGTTCTTC; size: NA; length: 17; V: TRBV28; J: TRBJ2-1; D: TRBD2
CDR3: CASSKRLAGGGKETQYF; DNA: TGCGCCAGCAGCAAGAGACTAGCGGGGGGGGGAAAAGAGACCCAGTACTTC; size: NA; length: 17; V: TRBV5-1; J: TRBJ2-5; D: TRBD2
CDR3: CASSSGLAVDEQFF; DNA: TGCGCCAGCAGCTCGGGACTAGCGGTGGATGAGCAGTTCTTC; size: NA; length: 14; V: TRBV5-1; J: TRBJ2-1; D: TRBD2
CDR3: CASSLTASGGYNEQFF; DNA: TGTGCCAGCAGTTTGACCGCTAGCGGGGGATACAATGAGCAGTTCTTC; size: NA; length: 16; V: TRBV6-5; J: TRBJ2-1; D: TRBD2
CDR3: CASSPPGGAGGTDTQYF; DNA: TGTGCCAGCAGCCCTCCCGGGGGAGCGGGGGGGACAGATACGCAGTATTTT; size: NA; length: 17; V: TRBV7-2; J: TRBJ2-3; D: TRBD2
CDR3: CASSVGGELGEQYF; DNA: TGTGCCAGCAGCGTAGGGGGAGAGCTGGGCGAGCAGTACTTC; size: few; length: 14; V: TRBV9; J: TRBJ2-7; D: NA
CDR3: CASSYTIQTNTEAFF; DNA: TGCGCCAGCAGTTACACAATACAAACGAACACTGAAGCTTTCTTT; size: NA; length: 15; V: TRBV4-1; J: TRBJ1-1; D: NA
CDR3: CASSTASLLAGGPGEQYF; DNA: TGTGCCAGTAGTACGGCGTCCCTACTAGCGGGAGGGCCGGGCGAGCAGTACTTC; size: NA; length: 18; V: TRBV19; J: TRBJ2-7; D: TRBD2
CDR3: CASSQEAGPVEGEQFF; DNA: TGCGCCAGCAGCCAAGAAGCGGGCCCGGTCGAGGGTGAGCAGTTCTTC; size: NA; length: 16; V: TRBV4-3; J: TRBJ2-1; D: NA
CDR3: CSVRGQGNTEAFF; DNA: TGCAGCGTTCGGGGACAGGGGAACACTGAAGCTTTCTTT; size: NA; length: 13; V: TRBV29-1; J: TRBJ1-1; D: TRBD1
CDR3: CASSTVGQGGDTQYF; DNA: TGTGCCAGCAGCACAGTCGGGCAGGGTGGGGATACGCAGTATTTT; size: NA; length: 15; V: TRBV11-2; J: TRBJ2-3; D: NA
CDR3: CASRGQTGTSVRYEQYF; DNA: TGTGCCAGCCGGGGGCAGACCGGGACTAGCGTACGCTACGAGCAGTACTTC; size: NA; length: 17; V: TRBV28; J: TRBJ2-7; D: TRBD2
CDR3: CSVRDRSSYEQYF; DNA: TGCAGCGTTCGGGACAGGAGCTCCTACGAGCAGTACTTC; size: NA; length: 13; V: TRBV29-1; J: TRBJ2-7; D: TRBD1
CDR3: CASSESTRGGYTF; DNA: TGTGCCAGCAGCGAATCGACCCGGGGGGGCTACACCTTC; size: NA; length: 13; V: TRBV7-9; J: TRBJ1-2; D: NA
CDR3: CASSFLDSLSYGYTF; DNA: TGTGCCAGCAGCTTCCTGGACAGTCTAAGCTATGGCTACACCTTC; size: few; length: 15; V: TRBV5-6; J: TRBJ1-2; D: NA
CDR3: CASSVSGGGTEAFF; DNA: TGTGCCAGCAGCGTATCAGGGGGCGGAACTGAAGCTTTCTTT; size: NA; length: 14; V: TRBV11-3; J: TRBJ1-1; D: TRBD1
CDR3: CASSFGTAFNSPLHF; DNA: TGTGCCAGCAGCTTCGGGACAGCTTTTAATTCACCCCTCCACTTT; size: once; length: 15; V: TRBV7-8; J: TRBJ1-6; D: TRBD1
CDR3: CASSPQAGSYYGYTF; DNA: TGTGCCAGCAGCCCCCAAGCGGGCAGTTACTATGGCTACACCTTC; size: once; length: 15; V: TRBV9; J: TRBJ1-2; D: NA
CDR3: CASSQAPTSGGANEQFF; DNA: TGCGCCAGCAGCCAAGCCCCGACTAGCGGGGGGGCCAATGAGCAGTTCTTC; size: NA; length: 17; V: TRBV4-1; J: TRBJ2-1; D: TRBD2
CDR3: CASSVDQGMTNYGYTF; DNA: TGTGCCAGCAGCGTAGATCAGGGAATGACTAACTATGGCTACACCTTC; size: NA; length: 16; V: TRBV9; J: TRBJ1-2; D: NA
CDR3: CASSLDSYNEQFF; DNA: TGTGCCAGCTCGCTGGACAGCTACAATGAGCAGTTCTTC; size: NA; length: 13; V: TRBV18; J: TRBJ2-1; D: NA
CDR3: CASSYGPTGAVRGYPF; DNA: TGTGCCAGCAGTTACGGGCCCACAGGGGCAGTTCGCGGCTACCCCTTC; size: NA; length: 16; V: TRBV6-5; J: TRBJ1-2; D: TRBD1
CDR3: CASSPALLQYLPGNTIYF; DNA: TGTGCCAGCAGCCCCGCTCTTTTACAGTACCTCCCTGGAAACACCATATATTTT; size: once; length: 18; V: TRBV5-8; J: TRBJ1-3; D: NA
CDR3: CASGSGTGELFF; DNA: TGTGCTAGCGGGAGTGGGACCGGGGAGCTGTTTTTT; size: NA; length: 12; V: TRBV19; J: TRBJ2-2; D: TRBD2
CDR3: CASSPRGANEQFF; DNA: TGCGCCAGCAGCCCCCGGGGGGCCAATGAGCAGTTCTTC; size: NA; length: 13; V: TRBV5-1; J: TRBJ2-1; D: NA
CDR3: CASSLGLAASYEQYF; DNA: TGTGCCAGCAGCTTAGGACTAGCGGCATCCTACGAGCAGTACTTC; size: NA; length: 15; V: TRBV11-2; J: TRBJ2-7; D: TRBD2
CDR3: CASSRGASGLGANVLTF; DNA: TGTGCCAGCTCACGGGGAGCATCGGGGTTAGGAGCCAACGTCCTGACTTTC; size: NA; length: 17; V: TRBV18; J: TRBJ2-6; D: NA
CDR3: CASSLWRRGLVRNTGELFF; DNA: TGTGCCAGCAGTTTATGGAGACGGGGACTGGTTCGAAACACCGGGGAGCTGTTTTTT; size: NA; length: 19; V: TRBV27; J: TRBJ2-2; D: NA